This TCR beta chain comes out of a study of blood T cell repertoires in COVID-19. Profiled with immunoSEQ multiplex PCR; TCRdb holds only in-frame clones, not every one. The table has approximately 330,000 clones, roughly 89% seen once; the top ten hold roughly 9.9%. On this clone itself: Other nucleotide sequences from this sample produce the same CDR3.

Germline CDR1 is ENHRY and CDR2 is SYGVKD. Trimming took off 0 bases at V and 4 bases at J, with 6 bases between the two ends. The CDR3 covers 13 residues. Sample: peripheral blood. This chain joins TRBV10-3 and TRBJ1-1; D gene uncertain. The receptor was isolated from a man aged 30-40 years with COVID-19, enrolled during active disease. CDR3 sequence reads: CAISESGATEAFF. The CDR3, as DNA: TGTGCCATCAGTGAGTCGGGCGCCACTGAAGCTTTCTTT.